This is a list of T cell receptor beta chains from one sample in a study of metastatic and nonmetastatic thyroid tumors. MiXCR was used by TCRdb to re-call the PCR reads. The sample lists about 92,000 clones; more than 12% were seen once. Specimen: blood. These receptors were taken from a female donor with papillary thyroid cancer or a benign thyroid nodule (not recorded which). Some clones in this sample may be carry-over from other donors' samples. Each CDR3 is given without its conserved first and last residue. The order of the fields is V gene, CDR3 protein.

TRBV20-1,SAREGSSYEQY
TRBV4-1,ASSLGTGTYGGYT
TRBV6-1,ASREGYSNQPQH
TRBV2,ASGVILSQPQH
TRBV10-2,ASSESRGKGQTQY
TRBV28,ASSFPEETGGVNTEAF
TRBV29-1,SGSVSGTEAF
TRBV5-1,ASSFWSGQSGNEQF
TRBV3-1,ASSHDARGWGKLF
TRBV19,ASSMLAGVAGELF
TRBV6-1,ASSPPTARGHQETQY
TRBV28,ASSLTGAHTEAF
TRBV27,ASGLSGGRRNEQF
TRBV2,ASGPLSGDNEQF
TRBV2,ANSTTWRRETQY
TRBV20-1,SARGTRERNEKLF
TRBV9,ASSPEGTGVVSNTEAF
TRBV7-1,ASRSGGVGTSGGPYNEQF
TRBV18,ASSPGLGADTQY
TRBV5-4,ASSFAPVQGGSYEHY
TRBV25-1,ASRKDGQMNTEAF
TRBV12-3/TRBV12-4,ASSLQGPLVQPQH